The rows below give T cell receptor beta chains drawn from one sample of a study of OX40 agonist ivuxolimab in advanced cancers. Sequenced by immunoSEQ multiplex PCR; TCRdb stores in-frame clones only, minus some. The table lists more than 70,000 clones, more than 75% of them singletons. Source: CD4+ or CD8+ T cells sorted from blood, taken in a trial of the OX40 agonist ivuxolimab. Receptors originate from an adult with an advanced solid tumor such as melanoma, head and neck, liver or kidney cancer. The CDR3 runs from the conserved cysteine through the conserved F or W. The order of the fields is V gene, D gene, clone size, J gene, CDR3 protein, CDR3 DNA. The D gene is left open where the match is weak. Clone size is given for some rows only: seen once, a few or many times, or a class if the clone is expanded.

V gene: TRBV9
D gene: NA
clone size: NA
J gene: TRBJ1-1
CDR3 protein: CASSVAVGRLNTEAFF
CDR3 DNA: TGTGCCAGCAGCGTAGCTGTGGGTAGGCTCAACACTGAAGCTTTCTTT

V gene: TRBV2
D gene: NA
clone size: NA
J gene: TRBJ2-1
CDR3 protein: CASSSPGAGHNEQFF
CDR3 DNA: TGTGCCAGCTCTTCACCGGGAGCCGGGCACAATGAGCAGTTCTTC

V gene: TRBV28
D gene: NA
clone size: few
J gene: TRBJ1-2
CDR3 protein: CASSTNRRGPNGYTF
CDR3 DNA: TGTGCCAGCTCAACAAACCGAAGGGGACCCAATGGCTACACCTTC

V gene: TRBV18
D gene: TRBD1
clone size: NA
J gene: TRBJ1-3
CDR3 protein: CASSSGTGGNTIYF
CDR3 DNA: TGTGCCAGCTCATCCGGGACAGGGGGAAACACCATATATTTT

V gene: TRBV6-1
D gene: NA
clone size: NA
J gene: TRBJ1-2
CDR3 protein: CASSESGRAGGYTF
CDR3 DNA: TGTGCCAGCAGTGAAAGTGGCAGGGCGGGCGGCTACACCTTC

V gene: TRBV10-2
D gene: NA
clone size: NA
J gene: TRBJ2-4
CDR3 protein: CASSESVADIAKNIQYF
CDR3 DNA: TGCGCCAGCAGTGAGTCGGTAGCGGATATAGCCAAAAACATTCAGTACTTC

V gene: TRBV5-1
D gene: TRBD1
clone size: NA
J gene: TRBJ2-3
CDR3 protein: CASRFRTGSTDTQYF
CDR3 DNA: TGCGCCAGCAGATTCCGGACAGGGAGCACAGATACGCAGTATTTT

V gene: TRBV2
D gene: NA
clone size: NA
J gene: TRBJ1-5
CDR3 protein: CASNGQSNQPQHF
CDR3 DNA: TGTGCCAGCAATGGACAGAGTAATCAGCCCCAGCATTTT

V gene: TRBV18
D gene: NA
clone size: NA
J gene: TRBJ1-2
CDR3 protein: CASSPRDSINYGYTF
CDR3 DNA: TGTGCCAGCTCACCAAGAGACAGTATTAACTATGGCTACACCTTC

V gene: TRBV27
D gene: TRBD1
clone size: NA
J gene: TRBJ2-7
CDR3 protein: CASSYGDRAHEQYF
CDR3 DNA: TGTGCCAGCAGTTATGGAGACAGGGCCCACGAGCAGTACTTC

V gene: TRBV5-1
D gene: NA
clone size: NA
J gene: TRBJ2-1
CDR3 protein: CASSLAESSYNEQFF
CDR3 DNA: TGCGCCAGCAGCTTGGCGGAAAGCTCCTACAATGAGCAGTTCTTC

V gene: TRBV7-9
D gene: NA
clone size: NA
J gene: TRBJ2-3
CDR3 protein: CASSLSGTDTQYF
CDR3 DNA: TGTGCCAGCAGCTTAAGCGGAACAGATACGCAGTATTTT

V gene: TRBV11-3
D gene: NA
clone size: NA
J gene: TRBJ2-5
CDR3 protein: CASSLGGHRQETQYF
CDR3 DNA: TGTGCCAGCAGCTTGGGAGGTCACAGACAAGAGACCCAGTACTTC

V gene: TRBV7-2
D gene: NA
clone size: NA
J gene: TRBJ1-6
CDR3 protein: CASSLLGAGGVNNSPLHF
CDR3 DNA: TGTGCCAGCAGCTTATTGGGGGCTGGAGGGGTAAATAATTCACCCCTCCACTTT

V gene: TRBV6-5
D gene: TRBD1
clone size: once
J gene: TRBJ2-5
CDR3 protein: CASRQGARETQYF
CDR3 DNA: TGTGCCAGCAGACAGGGGGCGCGCGAGACCCAGTACTTC